The 19 T cell receptor beta chains given below trace back to one sample, sequenced in a study of CD8+CD57+ T cells in acquired aplastic anemia. Genomic DNA was employed as the template in profiling TCR beta VDJ and CDR3. In TCRdb, the reads were re-called with MiXCR into one record per CDR3 protein. The sample contains some 200,000 distinct CDR3 sequences, 60% to 65% of which appear only once. Sequenced material: sorted CD4+, CD8+, or CD8+CD57+ T cells (not recorded which) from PBMCs. These receptors were taken from a human donor in good health.

The gene calls are TRBV11-2 and TRBJ2-7; D gene ambiguous. There are 14 residues in the CDR3. The V gene lost 6 bases and the J gene lost 2 bases, with 14 bases spanning the gap. Germline V gene data show CDR1 as SGHAT and CDR2 as FQNNGV. The CDR3, as DNA: TGTGCCAGCAGGTCCGCTGGCCGGGCCTACGAGCAGTACTTC. Amino acids: CASRSAGRAYEQYF.

This clonotype was picked up many times. The genes are TRBV19 and TRBJ2-7, with TRBD2 matching over 11 bases. Germline loops: CDR1 LNHDA, CDR2 SQIVND (reference sequence). V lost 11 bases and J lost 4; bases outside the gene matches: 10. The CDR3 sequence is 14 residues long. Written as DNA, the CDR3 is TGTGCCCCGCCGGCTAGCGGGAGGTTTTACGAGCAGTACTTC. It specifies CAPPASGRFYEQYF.

This clonotype showed up many times. The genes are TRBV7-9 and TRBJ2-1; possible D gene TRBD1, 5 bases. Germline CDR1 and CDR2: SEHNR and FQNEAQ (reference sequence). V was pared by 5 bases and J by 4 bases, with 15 bases between. This CDR3 comprises 15 residues. CDR3 loop: CASSAGSPRYNEQFF. In nucleotides, the CDR3 is TGTGCCAGCAGCGCAGGGTCGCCCCGTTACAATGAGCAGTTCTTC.

This chain uses TRBV12-3 or TRBV12-4 with TRBJ2-1; a possible D gene is TRBD2 (5 bases). Trimming pared 6 bases from V and 6 bases from J, leaving 9 bases between. The CDR3 runs 12 residues. The CDR3 nucleotides read TGTGCCAGCAGGGACGGGATCAATGAGCAGTTCTTC. Amino acids: CASRDGINEQFF.

This clonotype was counted a few times. The genes are TRBV20-1 and TRBJ2-6, with unresolved D. V lost 3 bases and J lost 0, with 15 bases in between. The germline V gene encodes CDR1 DFQATT and CDR2 SNEGSKA (reference sequence). The CDR3 sequence is 17 residues long. The CDR3 region is CSASLGSSSSGANVLTF. CDR3 nucleotide sequence: TGCAGTGCTAGTCTAGGGTCGAGCAGCTCTGGGGCCAACGTCCTGACTTTC.

This clonotype was observed once. The chain carries TRBV12-3 or TRBV12-4 and TRBJ2-3; 8 bases agree with TRBD2. Unmatched junction bases numbered 22, after V lost 7 bases and J lost 1 base. The length of the CDR3 is 20 residues. This CDR3 reads CASTPLPTGGPSFRTDTQYF. In nucleotides, the CDR3 is TGTGCCAGCACCCCTCTACCCACGGGGGGGCCCTCCTTCCGCACAGATACGCAGTATTTT.

This clonotype was picked up a small number of times. The chain links TRBV11-2 to TRBJ1-2; D might be TRBD1 (6 bases). Trimming removed 5 bases at V and 7 bases at J, with 17 bases between. Germline V lookup: CDR1 SGHAT, CDR2 FQNNGV. The CDR3 is made up of 14 amino acids. This CDR3 is CASSKKGGAAGYTF. The CDR3 DNA follows: TGTGCCAGCAGCAAGAAGGGGGGGGCAGCTGGCTACACCTTC. The complete variable domain, with remaining parts taken from reference TRBV11-2 and TRBJ1-2, reads EAGVAQSPRYKIIEKRQSVAFWCNPISGHATLYWYQQILGQGPKLLIQFQNNGVVDDSQLPKDRFSAERLKGVDSTLKIQPAKLEDSAVYLCASSKKGGAAGYTFGSGTRLTVV.

The chain recombines TRBV24-1 with TRBJ2-5, with D unresolved. The CDR3 has 13 residues. Germline-derived CDR1 and CDR2 are KGHDR and SFDVKD. Trimming took off 4 bases at V and 1 base at J, with 6 bases between the two ends. The CDR3 is CATSEEFQETQYF. In nucleotides, the CDR3 is TGTGCCACCAGTGAAGAGTTCCAAGAGACCCAGTACTTC.

V usage is TRBV12-3 or TRBV12-4 and J usage is TRBJ1-1; no definite D call. CDR3 size: 14 residues. The germline V and J ends were trimmed by 6 bases and 1 base, with 12 bases remaining between them. CDR3 DNA: TGTGCCAGCAGGCCCAGTTGGCAGAACACTGAAGCTTTCTTT. Amino acids: CASRPSWQNTEAFF.

The chain uses TRBV4-1 and TRBJ2-5, with unresolved D. Deletions cut 0 bases from V and 5 bases from J, with 13 bases between. CDR3 length equals 15 residues. Germline V gene data show CDR1 as MGHRA and CDR2 as YSYEKL. The CDR3 region has the DNA TGCGCCAGCAGCCAAGAGAGGCAGCGTTCGGAGACCCAGTACTTC. Translation: CASSQERQRSETQYF.

This clonotype was detected once. A read error may produce the germline difference seen at one junction end. This chain uses TRBV10-3 with TRBJ1-6, with D unclear. Germline V gives CDR1 ENHRY, CDR2 SYGVKD. The CDR3 runs 16 residues. The CDR3 spells CASSPTWNLYNSPLHF. The CDR3 DNA reads as TGTGCCAGCAGTCCAACATGGAACCTCTATAATTCACCCCTCCACTTT.

Note on this clonotype: One end of the junction is discordant with germline, which a read error may explain. This sequence joins TRBV7-7 and TRBJ2-3; TRBD1 matches 7 bases. CDR1 is SSHAT, CDR2 FNYEAQ, per germline (reference sequence). The length of the CDR3 is 15 residues. Written as DNA, the CDR3 is TGTGCTAGCAGTTCGACAGGGATTAGCACAGATACGCAGTATTTT. Its protein is CASSSTGISTDTQYF.

The V gene is TRBV2, the J gene TRBJ2-7; D assignment may be TRBD1 or TRBD2 (5 bases each). The germline CDR1 and CDR2 sequences are SNHLY and FYNNEI. This CDR3 has 14 residues. V shed 6 bases and J shed 2 bases, with 14 bases lying between them. The CDR3 reads CASRVGGTAYEQYF. The CDR3 DNA reads TGTGCCAGCAGAGTTGGGGGTACTGCCTACGAGCAGTACTTC.

DNA of the CDR3: TGCAGTGGACCGGACAGGATGAACACTGAAGCTTTCTTT. Protein: CSGPDRMNTEAFF. The chain joins TRBV20-1 to TRBJ1-1; 7 positions match TRBD1. The J segment lost 0 bases and the V segment lost 7 bases, leaving 5 bases of the junction unmatched. Germline lookup yields CDR1 DFQATT and CDR2 SNEGSKA (reference sequence). This CDR3 spans 13 amino acids.

As for this clonotype: A junction boundary mismatches the germline segment, possibly from a read error. This sequence joins TRBV2 and TRBJ2-1; D gene ambiguous. This CDR3 is built from 13 residues. CDR1 SNHLY and CDR2 FYNNEI come from the germline V gene. The CDR3: CASGELGYNEQFF. CDR3 in DNA: TGTGCCAGCGGTGAACTGGGCTACAATGAGCAGTTCTTC.

The V call is TRBV10-3, the J call TRBJ2-7, with D possibly matching TRBD1 (6 bases). Germline CDR1 ENHRY, CDR2 SYGVKD. This CDR3 has 12 residues. V lost 10 bases and J 5 bases, leaving 15 bases between the germline ends. The CDR3 is CASRGRGHEQYF. CDR3 in DNA: TGTGCCAGCAGGGGCCGCGGCCACGAGCAGTACTTC.

The chain couples TRBV15 to TRBJ1-1; D remains ambiguous. Germline lookup yields CDR1 LNHNV and CDR2 YYDKDF (reference sequence). The length of the CDR3 is 13 residues. Deletions cut 1 base from V and 8 bases from J, with 11 bases between. CDR3 DNA sequence: TGTGCCACCAGCAGAGCGACAAGGGTGGAAGCTTTCTTT. The encoded protein is CATSRATRVEAFF. Supplemented by reference TRBV15 and TRBJ1-1, the full variable domain reads DAMVIQNPRYQVTQFGKPVTLSCSQTLNHNVMYWYQQKSSQAPKLLFHYYDKDFNNEADTPDNFQSRRPNTSFCFLDIRSPGLGDTAMYLCATSRATRVEAFFGQGTRLTVV.

This clonotype has a single count. CDR3 DNA: TGTGCCAGTAGTATACTGGTCGGGGGCAATCAGCCCCAGCATTTT. Translation: CASSILVGGNQPQHF. V is TRBV19 and J is TRBJ1-5; D call uncertain. V was clipped by 2 bases and J by 2 bases, with 10 bases between them. Germline V gene sequence: CDR1 LNHDA, CDR2 SQIVND (reference sequence). This CDR3 comprises 15 residues.

The J gene is TRBJ2-1, the V gene TRBV15; no reliable D call. The CDR3 is made up of 13 amino acids. V lost 5 bases and J 5 bases, leaving 10 bases between the germline ends. CDR1 is LNHNV and CDR2 is YYDKDF in the germline V gene (reference sequence). The CDR3 DNA reads TGTGCCACCAGCTTGCTACAGCACAATGAGCAGTTCTTC. Its translation is CATSLLQHNEQFF.